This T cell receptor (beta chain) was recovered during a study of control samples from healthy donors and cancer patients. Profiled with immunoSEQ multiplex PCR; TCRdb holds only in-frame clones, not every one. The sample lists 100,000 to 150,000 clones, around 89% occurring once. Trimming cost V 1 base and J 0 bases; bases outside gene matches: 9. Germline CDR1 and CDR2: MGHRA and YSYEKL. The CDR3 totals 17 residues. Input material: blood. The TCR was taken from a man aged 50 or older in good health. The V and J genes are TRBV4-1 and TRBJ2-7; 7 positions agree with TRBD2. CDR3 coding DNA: TGCGCCAGCAGCCAAGGACAAGCGGGGTCAACCTCCTACGAGCAGTACTTC. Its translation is CASSQGQAGSTSYEQYF.